The entry below describes one T cell receptor (beta chain). What it binds is not known. Healthy Caucasians provided all donations. This sample was included in a study of identical twins. TCRdb re-derived calls from the 5' RACE reads in MiXCR, one entry per CDR3 protein. Of 450,000 or so distinct CDR3 sequences listed, approximately 25% are singletons. The CDR3 is 15 residues long. Germline assignment: CDR1 SNHLY and CDR2 FYNNEI. V dropped 0 bases and J dropped 4; count of bases not matched to a gene: 4. Overall study results and limits: Rather than following the same donors, the conclusions depended on cross-sectional statistical analysis.

The data also belong to a second study, concerning T cells expressing NK-cell markers. That study adds: Sorted CD3+CD56-NKG2C+, CD3+CD56+NKG2C- and CD3+CD56+NKG2C+ T cells were the source of the TCR beta repertoires.

Sample: CD4+ T cells sorted from blood. The receptor was derived from a woman aged 18-35 years in good health. This chain uses TRBV2 with TRBJ2-7, with 9 bases that match TRBD1. As DNA, the CDR3 is TGTGCCAGCAGTGAAGCGGGGACAGGGATTTACGAGCAGTACTTC. Amino acids: CASSEAGTGIYEQYF.